Each of the 26 T cell receptor beta chains below was sequenced from the same sample in a study of breast tumors, draining lymph nodes, adjacent tissues. The lymph nodes were axillary draining lymph nodes from breast cancer patients. TCRdb redid the calling of the multiplex PCR reads with MiXCR, one entry per CDR3 protein. The sample records approximately 140,000 distinct CDR3 sequences, about 30% being singletons. Sample: axillary lymph node tissue. These receptors all come from a female donor with breast cancer. Some clones in this sample may be carry-over from other donors' samples.

The chain carries TRBV5-1 and TRBJ2-1; 15 bases are a match to TRBD2. The CDR3 spans 17 residues. V shed 7 bases and J 5 bases; nucleotides not matched to a gene: 10. The germline V gene has CDR1 SGHRS and CDR2 YFSETQ. The CDR3 nucleotides read TGCGCCAGCGGACCGGGACTAGCGGGGGGTCCGGACAATGAGCAGTTCTTC. Translated: CASGPGLAGGPDNEQFF.

This clonotype showed up just a few times. This chain connects TRBV6-6 to TRBJ1-1; D is uncertain. V was trimmed by 7 bases and J by 7 bases, leaving 10 bases between them. The CDR3 is made up of 11 amino acids. Germline V gene sequence: CDR1 MNHNY, CDR2 SVGAGI (reference sequence). In nucleotides, the CDR3 is TGTGCCAGCATTTCGGTAGGTGAAGCTTTCTTT. This codes for CASISVGEAFF.

Ten or more counts support this clonotype. The V and J genes are TRBV2 and TRBJ2-3; D is undetermined. The V and J ends lost 6 bases and 2 bases respectively, with 3 bases between them. Germline loops: CDR1 SNHLY, CDR2 FYNNEI. The CDR3 runs to 11 residues. CDR3 region: CASRFTDTQYF. The CDR3 bases are TGTGCCAGCAGATTCACAGATACGCAGTATTTT.

This clonotype was recorded many times. The chain has TRBV12-3 or TRBV12-4 and TRBJ2-1; D might be TRBD1 or TRBD2, each matching 5 bases. The CDR3 runs 14 residues. Trimming took off 4 bases at V and 7 bases at J, with 14 bases between the two ends. The CDR3 loop is CASSSSRGGNEQFF. As DNA, the CDR3 is TGTGCCAGCAGTTCATCCCGGGGCGGGAATGAGCAGTTCTTC.

This clonotype was observed many times. The chain employs TRBV12-3 or TRBV12-4 and TRBJ2-7, with D hard to call. The CDR3 is made up of 14 amino acids. The V end was cut by 4 bases, the J end by 3 bases, with 13 bases between. CDR3 region: CASSYSSRNYEQYF. The CDR3 DNA sequence: TGTGCCAGCAGTTATTCGTCAAGAAACTACGAGCAGTACTTC.

As concerns this clonotype: This may stem from a read error, because a much larger clone lies one nucleotide away. This chain joins TRBV6-1 and TRBJ1-2, with 10 bases that match TRBD1. The CDR3 has 15 amino acids. Per the germline V gene, CDR1 is MNHNS and CDR2 is SASEGT. With 1 base clipped from V and 4 bases from J, the junction kept 3 bases outside the gene matches. The CDR3 nucleotides read TGTGCCAGCAGTGAAGGACAGGGGGCGTGCTATGGCTACACCTTC. This gives the protein CASSEGQGACYGYTF.

V and J are TRBV20-1 and TRBJ2-5; 14 bases map to TRBD2. This CDR3 spans 16 amino acids. CDR1 is DFQATT, CDR2 SNEGSKA, per germline (reference sequence). After removal of 3 bases from V and 1 base from J, the junction contained 4 bases not matched to a gene. DNA for the CDR3: TGCAGTGCTAGGACTAGCGGGGGGGGTTCCCAAGAGACCCAGTACTTC. Amino acid sequence: CSARTSGGGSQETQYF.

This clonotype was seen only a few times. The chain recombines TRBV2 with TRBJ1-1; D remains ambiguous. The CDR3 is 14 residues long. Per germline, CDR1 SNHLY and CDR2 FYNNEI. V gave up 10 bases and J gave up 1 base, with 16 bases separating them. CDR3: CATDPRRANTEAFF. CDR3 in DNA: TGTGCCACGGACCCTCGGAGGGCGAACACTGAAGCTTTCTTT.

The rearrangement joins TRBV19 to TRBJ2-7; 11 bases are shared with TRBD2. The CDR3 totals 15 residues. Trimming took 5 bases from V and 2 from J; bases not matched to a gene: 5. Looked up from germline, CDR1 is LNHDA and CDR2 is SQIVND (reference sequence). The CDR3 region is CASSRGTSGTYEQYF. CDR3 DNA: TGTGCCAGTAGTCGAGGGACTAGCGGAACCTACGAGCAGTACTTC.

This clonotype was recorded many times. The chain recombines TRBV5-1 with TRBJ1-2; possibly TRBD1 for D (5 bases). V shed 4 bases and J shed 4 bases, with 14 bases lying between them. The CDR3 runs to 14 residues. Germline-derived CDR1 and CDR2 are SGHRS and YFSETQ. CDR3 DNA sequence: TGCGCCAGCAGCCAGGGACCTCAGTCCTATGGCTACACCTTC. Amino acids: CASSQGPQSYGYTF.

This clonotype was seen repeatedly, ten times or more. The chain links TRBV3-1 to TRBJ2-7, with 13 bases that match TRBD2. After removal of 4 bases from V and 7 bases from J, the junction contained 16 bases not matched to a gene. CDR3 length: 18 amino acids. Germline values: CDR1 LGHDT, CDR2 YNNKEL (reference sequence). This chain's CDR3 is CASSLRPGLAGSMGEQYF. DNA for the CDR3: TGTGCCAGCAGCCTTCGGCCGGGACTAGCGGGGAGTATGGGTGAGCAGTACTTC.

This clonotype showed up many times. This chain links TRBV24-1 with TRBJ2-3; possible D gene TRBD1, 6 bases. Trimming removed 3 bases at V and 1 base at J, with 10 bases between. Germline V CDR1 and CDR2: KGHDR, SFDVKD. The CDR3 totals 15 residues. CDR3 in amino acids: CATSDQGFGTDTQYF. The DNA of the CDR3 is TGTGCCACCAGTGATCAGGGGTTCGGCACAGATACGCAGTATTTT.

For this clonotype: Possible read error: a much larger clone is one base away. V and J are TRBV6-2 or TRBV6-3 and TRBJ1-6; D possibly corresponds to TRBD1 (5 bases). Looked up from germline, CDR1 is MNHEY and CDR2 is SVGEGT. V gave up 9 bases and J gave up 0 bases, with 12 bases separating them. There are 15 residues in the CDR3. The CDR3 is CASKRGSSYNSPLHF. CDR3 in DNA: TGTGCCAGTAAGCGGGGGAGCTCCTATAATTCACCCCTCCACTTT.

This clonotype was observed many times. The gene calls are TRBV20-1 and TRBJ2-2, with a weak D call TRBD2 (5 bases). Germline loops: CDR1 DFQATT, CDR2 SNEGSKA (reference sequence). The CDR3 extends over 13 amino acids. Trimming shortened V by 2 bases and J by 6 bases, and 10 bases separated the two germline ends. As DNA, the CDR3 is TGCAGTGCTAGAACCTCCGGGGCCGGGGAGCTGTTTTTT. It specifies CSARTSGAGELFF.

The chain carries TRBV20-1 and TRBJ1-2; a possible D gene is TRBD1 (5 bases). Per germline, CDR1 DFQATT and CDR2 SNEGSKA (reference sequence). The CDR3 is 13 amino acids. The V gene lost 3 bases and the J gene lost 3 bases, with 11 bases spanning the gap. The CDR3 sequence is CSARDIQDYGYTF. Written as DNA, the CDR3 is TGCAGTGCTAGGGATATACAGGACTATGGCTACACCTTC.

Many counts were recorded for this clonotype. The CDR3 DNA sequence: TGTGCCAGCAGCTTAGGTTACGGCTCCAACTACGAGCAGTACTTC. This codes for CASSLGYGSNYEQYF. The rearrangement uses TRBV11-3 and TRBJ2-7, with D unresolved. In germline, CDR1 is SGHNT, CDR2 YENEEA. CDR3 length: 15 amino acids. Trimming removed 1 base at V and 3 bases at J, with 13 bases between.

The J gene is TRBJ1-2, the V gene TRBV12-3 or TRBV12-4; D call uncertain. Trimming stripped 5 bases from V and 4 bases from J, with 11 bases between. There are 13 residues in the CDR3. CDR3 in amino acids: CASSEAGSYGYTF. Here the CDR3 DNA reads TGTGCCAGCAGTGAAGCCGGGTCCTATGGCTACACCTTC.

The chain uses TRBV20-1 and TRBJ2-7; no reliable D call. Trimming cost V 5 bases and J 3 bases, with 11 bases left between them. The CDR3 contains 12 residues. Germline assignment: CDR1 DFQATT and CDR2 SNEGSKA (reference sequence). CDR3 sequence reads: CSAPDSNYEQYV. CDR3 nucleotides: TGCAGTGCTCCAGACTCTAACTACGAGCAGTACGTC.

The chain employs TRBV29-1 and TRBJ1-3; 9 bases match TRBD1. J was trimmed by 0 bases and V by 7 bases; bases with no gene match: 19. CDR3 length: 19 amino acids. The germline CDR1 and CDR2 sequences are SQVTM and ANQGSEA. CDR3 loop: CSDRGPALHRGTSGNTIYF. The CDR3 region has the DNA TGCAGCGACAGGGGGCCAGCGTTACACCGGGGAACCTCTGGAAACACCATATATTTT.

The DNA for the CDR3 is TGTGCCAGCAGTTCCCCTCTGGCAGGGTACTATGGCTACACCTTC. Protein product: CASSSPLAGYYGYTF. J is TRBJ1-2 and V is TRBV28, with D maybe TRBD1 (5 bases). The CDR3 sequence is 15 residues long. Per germline, CDR1 MDHEN and CDR2 SYDVKM. The V and J ends lost 4 bases and 3 bases respectively, with 15 bases between them.

Comment on this clonotype: Being one base from a much bigger clone, this may be a read error. The rearrangement links TRBV6-6 to TRBJ2-1; no clear D gene. The CDR3 is 11 residues long. Trimming cost V 2 bases and J 11 bases, with 7 bases left between them. CDR1 is MNHNY, CDR2 SVGAGI, per germline (reference sequence). CDR3 bases: TGTGCCAGCAGTTACAGCCATAAGCAGTTCTTC. Encoded protein: CASSYSHKQFF.

The genes are TRBV11-2 and TRBJ2-7, with TRBD2 matching over 9 bases. The germline CDR1 and CDR2 sequences are SGHAT and FQNNGV. The CDR3 runs 19 residues. The junction had 17 bases not matched to a gene; V was cut back by 1 base and J by 4 bases. CDR3 residues: CASSLGGASRGGRIYEQYV. The CDR3 region has the DNA TGTGCCAGCAGCTTAGGGGGTGCCTCGCGGGGGGGCCGGATATACGAGCAGTACGTC.

The J gene is TRBJ1-1, the V gene TRBV6-2 or TRBV6-3, with D maybe TRBD1 (6 bases). Germline V gives CDR1 MNHEY, CDR2 SVGEGT. V lost 6 bases to trimming and J lost 2 bases, with 22 bases between them. The CDR3 is 17 amino acids. The CDR3 sequence is CASSRILLPGGNTEAFF. The CDR3 nucleotides read TGTGCCAGCAGCCGAATACTGTTACCCGGGGGCAACACTGAAGCTTTCTTT.

There are many counts of this clonotype. This chain connects TRBV4-2 to TRBJ2-5; D remains unclear. Germline V gene sequence: CDR1 LGHNA, CDR2 YNFKEQ. The CDR3 sequence is 14 residues long. Trimming shortened V by 1 base and J by 0 bases, and 6 bases separated the two germline ends. In nucleotides, the CDR3 is TGTGCCAGCAGCCAAGGGCAGGACCAAGAGACCCAGTACTTC. This translates into CASSQGQDQETQYF.

J is TRBJ2-7 and V is TRBV28; TRBD1 matches 8 bases. Germline V gene data show CDR1 as MDHEN and CDR2 as SYDVKM. The CDR3 is made up of 15 amino acids. The ends lost 6 bases at V and 5 bases at J; junction bases unmatched: 12. DNA for the CDR3: TGTGCCAGCAGGAAGGACAGGGTTTTATCCCACGAGCAGTACTTC. Translated: CASRKDRVLSHEQYF.

This clonotype was recorded at least ten times. The V gene is TRBV2, the J gene TRBJ2-7; 8 bases agree with TRBD1. Per germline, CDR1 SNHLY and CDR2 FYNNEI. The V gene end was trimmed by 11 bases and the J gene end by 3 bases; junction bases not matched to a gene: 9. The CDR3 is made up of 13 amino acids. The DNA for the CDR3 is TGTGCCGGACCGGACAGGGTACGCTACGAGCAGTACTTC. Translated, it gives CAGPDRVRYEQYF.